These 6 T cell receptor beta chains share one sample of origin, sequenced in a study of blood T cell repertoires in COVID-19. The method was immunoSEQ multiplex PCR; TCRdb's version includes in-frame clones alone and lacks a portion of them. The table shows approximately 52,000 clones, with roughly 90% occurring only once. Sequences were obtained from peripheral blood. Every receptor here comes from a man over 45 with acute or convalescent COVID-19.

The chain combines TRBV15 with TRBJ1-5; no definite D call. The CDR3 is 14 amino acids. Germline V gene data show CDR1 as LNHNV and CDR2 as YYDKDF (reference sequence). The V gene lost 8 bases and the J gene lost 1 base, with 12 bases spanning the gap. The CDR3 reads CATLAGLSNQPQHF. As DNA, the CDR3 is TGTGCCACCCTGGCAGGCCTGAGCAATCAGCCCCAGCATTTT.

This clone was detected only a few times. The chain carries TRBV19 and TRBJ2-7, with D perhaps TRBD1 (6 bases). Germline V gene sequence: CDR1 LNHDA, CDR2 SQIVND (reference sequence). There are 14 residues in the CDR3. The V gene lost 5 bases and the J gene lost 2 bases, with 13 bases spanning the gap. The CDR3 loop is CASSLHGQPYEQYF. The CDR3 nucleotides are TGTGCCAGTAGTCTCCATGGACAGCCCTACGAGCAGTACTTC.

The J gene is TRBJ2-1, the V gene TRBV29-1, with 10 bases matching TRBD1. The CDR3 runs to 16 residues. Germline V gene lookup returns CDR1 SQVTM and CDR2 ANQGSEA. With V trimmed by 6 bases and J by 7 bases, 15 bases remained unmatched. The CDR3 DNA reads TGCAGCGTGTCAACTCGACAGGGGGCCTTGGGGAATGAGCAGTTCTTC. Translated: CSVSTRQGALGNEQFF.

This chain connects TRBV4-1 to TRBJ1-3; possibly TRBD1 for D (6 bases). V was trimmed by 0 bases and J by 0 bases, leaving 15 bases between them. Germline CDR1 reads MGHRA; CDR2 reads YSYEKL. The CDR3 contains 18 residues. DNA of the CDR3: TGCGCCAGCAGCCAAGAAAGGGCGACAGGCCGCTCTGGAAACACCATATATTTT. The encoded protein is CASSQERATGRSGNTIYF.

V is TRBV9 and J is TRBJ2-1; the D gene is possibly TRBD2 (5 bases). Germline lookup yields CDR1 SGDLS and CDR2 YYNGEE. This CDR3 is 15 amino acids long. V was pared by 3 bases and J by 0 bases, with 10 bases between. The CDR3 protein is CASSGRVSSYNEQFF. CDR3 DNA sequence: TGTGCCAGCAGCGGGCGGGTGTCCTCCTACAATGAGCAGTTCTTC.

V and J are TRBV2 and TRBJ2-5, with TRBD2 matching over 9 bases. Trimming cost V 8 bases and J 2 bases; bases outside gene matches: 9. This CDR3 is built from 15 residues. Germline V lookup: CDR1 SNHLY, CDR2 FYNNEI. The CDR3 bases are TGTGCCAGCCGCTTGCTAGCGGGGAGTCAAGAGACCCAGTACTTC. This sequence encodes CASRLLAGSQETQYF.